What follows are 13 T cell receptor beta chains derived from one specimen sequenced in a study of blood T cell repertoires in COVID-19. Measured with immunoSEQ multiplex PCR; TCRdb has only the in-frame clones, and not every one. The sample consists of about 190,000 clones, about 90% of them appearing once. Sample: peripheral blood. These receptors all stem from a man in his forties or fifties with acute or convalescent COVID-19.

There are a few counts of this clone. The V call is TRBV3-1 (or the pseudogene TRBV3-2), the J call TRBJ1-1; 9 positions match TRBD1. Losses at the gene ends were 4 bases for V and 5 bases for J; bases not matched to a gene: 8. Germline lookup yields CDR1 LGHDT and CDR2 YNNKEL (reference sequence). The CDR3 is 15 amino acids. Written as DNA, the CDR3 is TGTGCCAGCAGCCTCGGGACAGGGCGTAGGACTGAAGCTTTCTTT. Encoded protein: CASSLGTGRRTEAFF.

This chain uses TRBV19 with TRBJ2-3; TRBD2 matches 13 bases. Germline V CDR1 and CDR2: LNHDA, SQIVND (reference sequence). Trimming removed 10 bases from V and 3 bases from J; junction bases left unmatched: 7. The CDR3 has 15 amino acids. This CDR3 reads CATQLAGGSTDTQYF. The CDR3, as DNA: TGTGCCACCCAACTAGCGGGGGGGAGTACAGATACGCAGTATTTT.

The sample holds one count of this clone. This rearrangement joins TRBV19 to TRBJ2-5, with TRBD1 as a possible D gene (5 bases). This CDR3 has 13 amino acids. Germline CDR1 is LNHDA and CDR2 is SQIVND (reference sequence). The V and J ends lost 3 bases and 5 bases respectively, with 10 bases between them. DNA for the CDR3: TGTGCCAGTAGTATTTCATCAGGGGAGACCCAGTACTTC. The encoded protein is CASSISSGETQYF.

The chain uses TRBV20-1 and TRBJ2-2, with D possibly TRBD2 on 5 matching bases. CDR3 length: 14 amino acids. The germline V gene encodes CDR1 DFQATT and CDR2 SNEGSKA (reference sequence). V was pared by 3 bases and J by 5 bases, with 13 bases between. CDR3 nucleotides: TGCAGTGCTAGTATTGCGGGCGGTACCGGGGAGCTGTTTTTT. Its translation is CSASIAGGTGELFF.

The V gene is TRBV7-2, the J gene TRBJ1-2; 7 bases match TRBD1. The CDR3 is 14 amino acids. The ends lost 5 bases at V and 3 bases at J; junction bases unmatched: 6. Germline assignment: CDR1 SGHTA and CDR2 FQGNSA. CDR3 nucleotide sequence: TGTGCCAGCAGCGCCCGAGGGACAGACTATGGCTACACCTTC. This encodes CASSARGTDYGYTF.

The chain employs TRBV5-1 and TRBJ2-7, with D possibly TRBD2 on 5 matching bases. The CDR3 covers 13 residues. V was pared by 1 base and J by 3 bases, with 8 bases between. The germline gives CDR1 SGHRS, CDR2 YFSETQ. The CDR3 DNA reads as TGCGCCAGCAGCTTGACGGGGAGCTACGAGCAGTACGTC. Protein product: CASSLTGSYEQYV.

The chain is built from TRBV7-2 and TRBJ2-1; D is unclear. Germline CDR1 SGHTA, CDR2 FQGNSA. V lost 1 base and J lost 4, with 23 bases in between. The CDR3 has 19 amino acids. The CDR3 DNA is TGTGCCAGCAGCTTAGACCCGGTAGTGAACGGGTACTCTTACAATGAGCAGTTCTTC. Translated, it gives CASSLDPVVNGYSYNEQFF.

The CDR3 DNA sequence: TGTGCCAGCACCCTACACGACAGGGGGCACACTAATGAAAAACTGTTTTTT. Translation: CASTLHDRGHTNEKLFF. The chain links TRBV28 to TRBJ1-4, with TRBD1 matching 10 bases. The CDR3 contains 17 residues. CDR1 is MDHEN, CDR2 SYDVKM, per germline. V shed 7 bases, J shed 2 bases, and the junction held 10 bases outside the gene matches.

This chain links TRBV19 with TRBJ1-2; 7 nucleotides align to TRBD1. The CDR3 loop spans 14 amino acids. Trimming removed 5 bases from V and 8 bases from J; junction bases left unmatched: 11. Germline CDR1 LNHDA, CDR2 SQIVND (reference sequence). The CDR3 coding sequence is TGTGCCAGTAGTCTCAACGACAGGGCGGGAGGCTACACCTTC. The encoded protein is CASSLNDRAGGYTF.

The rearrangement links TRBV7-2 to TRBJ2-7; D might be TRBD2 (5 bases). The CDR3 consists of 16 residues. The germline V gene has CDR1 SGHTA and CDR2 FQGNSA. Deletions cut 4 bases from V and 2 bases from J, with 18 bases between. The CDR3 sequence: CASSSARASPTYEQYF. The DNA for the CDR3 is TGTGCCAGCAGCTCTGCTAGGGCTAGCCCTACCTACGAGCAGTACTTC.

V and J are TRBV10-3 and TRBJ1-1, with D uncertain. CDR3 size: 15 residues. V dropped 0 bases and J dropped 1 base, with 9 bases sitting between them. CDR1 is ENHRY and CDR2 is SYGVKD in the germline V gene. The CDR3 DNA sequence: TGTGCCATCAGTGAGTCGCGCACCTGGAACACTGAAGCTTTCTTT. This gives the protein CAISESRTWNTEAFF.

The chain is built from TRBV19 and TRBJ2-7; 12 nucleotides agree with TRBD2. The V and J ends lost 4 bases and 3 bases, in that order; junction bases with no gene match: 4. CDR3 length: 15 residues. CDR1 is LNHDA, CDR2 SQIVND, per germline (reference sequence). CDR3 loop: CASSRGLAGNYEQYF. The CDR3 nucleotides are TGTGCCAGTAGTAGGGGACTAGCGGGTAACTACGAGCAGTACTTC.

V and J are TRBV7-2 and TRBJ2-3; 9 nucleotides agree with TRBD2. Germline assignment: CDR1 SGHTA and CDR2 FQGNSA. This CDR3 is built from 17 residues. The junction had 9 bases not matched to a gene; V was cut back by 5 bases and J by 0 bases. Here the CDR3 reads CASSKVGSGGSTDTQYF. The DNA of the CDR3 is TGTGCCAGCAGCAAAGTGGGTAGCGGGGGCAGCACAGATACGCAGTATTTT.